A selection of T cell receptor beta chains follows, all from one sample in a study of response to subunit inactivated influenza vaccine. One entry per CDR3 protein, called by TCRdb with MiXCR from the RT-PCR reads. This table holds about 620,000 distinct CDR3 sequences, 10% to 15% found once. Here the sequenced sample was PBMCs from blood, taken on the day of vaccination. These receptors were taken from a man between 45 and 60 years old who received an inactivated influenza vaccine. Both conserved end residues are part of each CDR3. The D gene is left open where the match is weak. The listing skips clone size in some rows; elsewhere it reads once, few, many or a size class.

TRBJ1-1,.,TRBV29-1,.,TGCAGCGTTCTCAGGATTGGGAACACTGAAGCTTTCTTT,CSVLRIGNTEAFF
TRBJ2-1,few,TRBV3-1,TRBD1,TGTGCCAGCAGCCAAAACCGGGACAGGGGGGACAATGAGCAGTTCTTC,CASSQNRDRGDNEQFF
TRBJ2-5,few,TRBV6-5,.,TGTGCCAGCAGTTACTTTACAGGGTCGGAGACCCAGTACTTC,CASSYFTGSETQYF
TRBJ2-2,few,TRBV6-5,.,TGTGCCAGCAGTTACAACACTCCGGGCACCGGGGAGCTGTTTTTT,CASSYNTPGTGELFF
TRBJ2-7,few,TRBV5-1,TRBD1,TGCGCCAGCAGCGAACAGGGGGCGGTCTACGAGCAGTACTTC,CASSEQGAVYEQYF
TRBJ2-1,few,TRBV14,TRBD1,TGTGCCAGCAGCCAAAGGGGACAGGGTCCGACTGGGCAGTTCTTC,CASSQRGQGPTGQFF
TRBJ2-2,many,TRBV5-1,TRBD2,TGCGCCAGCGCGGGGGATCGCACCGGGGAGCTGTTTTTT,CASAGDRTGELFF
TRBJ2-2,few,TRBV3-1,.,TGTGCCAGCAGCCAGGGTCGGACTAACACCGGGGAGCTGTTTTTT,CASSQGRTNTGELFF
TRBJ2-1,few,TRBV7-9,TRBD2,TGTGCCGTCCGGGGGACTAGCGTAAACTACAATGAGCAGTTCTTC,CAVRGTSVNYNEQFF
TRBJ1-3,.,TRBV18,.,TGTGCCAGCTCACCACCGGGCACCGGAAACACCATATATTTT,CASSPPGTGNTIYF
TRBJ2-1,few,TRBV7-2,TRBD2,TGTGCCAGCAGCCGACAAACTAGCGGGGGGGCGAATGAGCAGTTCTTC,CASSRQTSGGANEQFF
TRBJ2-7,.,TRBV28,.,TGTGCCAGCAGTTACGGGAGAGGTTTTACCGAGCAGTACTTC,CASSYGRGFTEQYF
TRBJ2-7,.,TRBV28,TRBD2,TGTGCCAGCAGCGGGCCGCTCAGCGGGAGGGACGACGAGCAGTACTTC,CASSGPLSGRDDEQYF
TRBJ2-7,few,TRBV7-2,.,TGTGCCAGCAGTCAGCAGCCCGACAGCCCCTACGAGCAGTACTTC,CASSQQPDSPYEQYF
TRBJ1-1,.,TRBV12-3/TRBV12-4,TRBD1,TGTGCCAGCAGTCATTCCCCCCTCTTCTGGCAGGGGGTATGGAACACTGAAGCTTTCTTT,CASSHSPLFWQGVWNTEAFF
TRBJ2-5,many,TRBV20-1,.,TGCAGTGCGCCCTGGCTCGGGGAGACCCAGTACTTC,CSAPWLGETQYF
TRBJ1-2,.,TRBV7-2,.,TGTGCCAGCAGCCCGGACAGCCTTAACTATGGCTACACCTTC,CASSPDSLNYGYTF
TRBJ1-3,.,TRBV14,.,TGTGCCAGCAATCAGCGGAGCTCTGGAAACACCATATATTTT,CASNQRSSGNTIYF